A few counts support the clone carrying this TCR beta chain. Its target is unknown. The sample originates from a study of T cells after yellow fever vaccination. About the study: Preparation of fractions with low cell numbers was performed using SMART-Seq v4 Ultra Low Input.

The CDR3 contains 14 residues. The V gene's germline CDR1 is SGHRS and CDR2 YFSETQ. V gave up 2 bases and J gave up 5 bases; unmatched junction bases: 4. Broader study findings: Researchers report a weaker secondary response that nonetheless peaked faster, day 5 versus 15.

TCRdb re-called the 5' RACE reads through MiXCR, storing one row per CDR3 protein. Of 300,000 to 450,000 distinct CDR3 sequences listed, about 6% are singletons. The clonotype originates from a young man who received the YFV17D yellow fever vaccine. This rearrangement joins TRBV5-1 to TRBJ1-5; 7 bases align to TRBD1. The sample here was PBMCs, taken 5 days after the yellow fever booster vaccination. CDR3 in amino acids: CASSLTGEHQPQHF. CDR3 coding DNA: TGCGCCAGCAGCTTAACAGGGGAGCATCAGCCCCAGCATTTT.